This T cell receptor beta chain was identified in a study of blood T cell repertoires in COVID-19. At the level of the study: Italy, Spain and the United States were the sources of the convalescent and acute COVID-19 samples. The cDNA or gDNA used as material had been derived from T cells, B-cell-depleted T cells, or PBMCs.

Patients of the Seattle cohort, enrolled during active infection, were followed longitudinally. Original handling: Quantification of nucleated cells was approximated via reference gene primer amplification. Assay used: immunoSEQ multiplex PCR; TCRdb lists only in-frame clones, some missing. The V and J calls and the clone size are those of that table, but D and trimming were determined from the DNA. The table lists around 340,000 clones, approximately 86% of them singletons. This CDR3 has 18 residues. Germline lookup yields CDR1 MGHRA and CDR2 YSYEKL. V lost 1 base and J 0 bases, leaving 16 bases between the germline ends.

The specimen was peripheral blood. The TCR comes from a woman aged 55 to 70 with COVID-19, enrolled during active disease. The rearrangement joins TRBV4-1 to TRBJ2-4; D unresolved. The CDR3 DNA sequence: TGCGCCAGCAGCCAAGTTGGTGACATTCTAAAAGCCAAAAACATTCAGTACTTC. As protein: CASSQVGDILKAKNIQYF.